This T cell receptor beta chain is from a study of a mutant IDH1 vaccine in newly diagnosed glioma. Whole-study context: Either 4-6 weeks after radiotherapy alone or alongside temozolomide, vaccination was begun.

Stated time point: week 47, end of study. Vaccination comprised doses that each held 300 ug of mutant IDH1 20-mer peptide, plus topical imiquimod. The method was immunoSEQ multiplex PCR; TCRdb's version includes in-frame clones alone and lacks a portion of them. The table includes roughly 51,000 clones, around 84% detected once. With regard to this clone: Its target is unknown.

This CDR3 is 16 amino acids long. Germline V lookup: CDR1 SGHNT, CDR2 YYREEE (reference sequence). The V segment lost 6 bases and the J segment 0 bases; nucleotides outside the gene matches: 11. The clonotype was recovered from a woman in her 30s with glioma. Some clones in this sample may be carry-over from other donors' samples. Sequences were derived from PBMCs, sampled from a glioma patient whose treatment included an IDH1 peptide vaccine. The V and J genes are TRBV5-4 and TRBJ2-5, with TRBD1 matching over 7 bases. The CDR3 DNA reads as TGTGCCAGCACACCGACAGGGTCACAGTACCAAGAGACCCAGTACTTC. Its protein product is CASTPTGSQYQETQYF.